The 32 T cell receptor beta chains below were found in one sample sequenced in a study of vaccination and CD4 T cells after COVID-19. The treatment: approximately nine-day PBMC culture with coronavirus spike peptide pools or control peptides (ViraFEST assay). The Oncomine TCR Beta short-read assay sequenced DNA from cultured CD4+ T cells. TCRdb fed the PCR reads into MiXCR, producing one record per CDR3 protein. The data hold some 12,000 distinct CDR3 sequences, with approximately 55% observed a single time. These TCRs are of unknown antigen specificity. The sequencing input was CD4+ T cells from blood, cultured in vitro. The source of these receptors is a human donor who had recovered from COVID-19.

The chain links TRBV7-2 to TRBJ2-5, with a weak D call TRBD2 (5 bases). This CDR3 has 14 residues. Trimming took off 0 bases at V and 9 bases at J, with 14 bases between the two ends. Germline lookup yields CDR1 SGHTA and CDR2 FQGNSA. The CDR3 nucleotides are TGTGCCAGCAGCTTAGCGGTAGCGAACCGGGCCCAGTACTTC. Encoded protein: CASSLAVANRAQYF.

The chain joins TRBV6-5 to TRBJ1-5, with D tentatively TRBD1 (6 bases). Germline assignment: CDR1 MNHEY and CDR2 SVGAGI. The ends were cut back, 2 bases at V and 5 bases at J, with 10 bases in the middle. The CDR3 sequence is 14 residues long. The DNA of the CDR3 is TGTGCCAGCAGTTACCTACAGGGAGATCAGCCCCAGCATTTT. It yields the protein CASSYLQGDQPQHF.

The chain uses TRBV7-9 and TRBJ2-3, with 7 bases fitting TRBD2. The J segment lost 3 bases and the V segment lost 5 bases, leaving 5 bases of the junction unmatched. The CDR3 has 14 residues. The germline V gene encodes CDR1 SEHNR and CDR2 FQNEAQ (reference sequence). This CDR3 reads CASSPGLETDTQYF. The CDR3 region has the DNA TGTGCCAGCAGCCCCGGACTAGAAACAGATACGCAGTATTTT.

The chain links TRBV20-1 to TRBJ2-3, with D possibly TRBD2 on 6 matching bases. CDR1 DFQATT and CDR2 SNEGSKA come from the germline V gene (reference sequence). The CDR3 sequence is 15 residues long. V was clipped by 1 base and J by 3 bases, with 14 bases between them. The CDR3: CSARAGSSRTDTQYF. In DNA, the CDR3 is TGCAGTGCTAGAGCCGGGAGCTCTAGGACAGATACGCAGTATTTT.

The chain employs TRBV20-1 and TRBJ2-7; 7 positions match TRBD1. In germline, CDR1 is DFQATT, CDR2 SNEGSKA (reference sequence). This CDR3 is built from 12 residues. The V gene end was trimmed by 6 bases and the J gene end by 6 bases; junction bases not matched to a gene: 8. Written as DNA, the CDR3 is TGCAGTGCAAGACAGGGCCGGGGCGAGCAGTACTTC. Translation gives CSARQGRGEQYF.

This chain's CDR3 is CASSLGPALEETQYF. DNA of the CDR3: TGTGCCAGCAGCTTAGGACCAGCGCTCGAAGAGACCCAGTACTTC. This rearrangement joins TRBV7-2 to TRBJ2-5; D not resolved. This CDR3 is built from 15 residues. The germline V and J ends were trimmed by 1 base and 3 bases, with 12 bases remaining between them. Looked up from germline, CDR1 is SGHTA and CDR2 is FQGNSA.

The chain carries TRBV19 and TRBJ1-5; D gene unclear. The CDR3 covers 15 residues. Trimming pared 7 bases from V and 3 bases from J, leaving 16 bases between. Germline loops: CDR1 LNHDA, CDR2 SQIVND (reference sequence). The CDR3 sequence is CASTPGEANNQPQHF. In nucleotides, the CDR3 is TGTGCCAGTACCCCGGGAGAGGCTAACAATCAGCCCCAGCATTTT.

The chain employs TRBV27 and TRBJ2-5, with TRBD1 as a possible D gene (5 bases). Trimming stripped 4 bases from V and 5 bases from J, with 20 bases between. The germline V gene encodes CDR1 MNHEY and CDR2 SMNVEV (reference sequence). This CDR3 contains 16 residues. As DNA, the CDR3 is TGTGCCAGCAGTTCCCTTTCGGACACAATTATGGAGACCCAGTACTTC. Amino acids: CASSSLSDTIMETQYF.

This rearrangement joins TRBV5-1 to TRBJ2-7; 9 nucleotides align to TRBD1. V lost 0 bases to trimming and J lost 4 bases; unmatched junction nucleotides: 8. The CDR3 loop spans 16 amino acids. Per germline, CDR1 SGHRS and CDR2 YFSETQ. The CDR3 spells CASSLGSGTGSYEQYF. The CDR3 DNA reads TGCGCCAGCAGCTTGGGTTCCGGGACAGGGTCTTACGAGCAGTACTTC.

This clonotype was seen a few times. This chain uses TRBV20-1 with TRBJ2-5; 7 bases agree with TRBD2. J was trimmed by 3 bases and V by 6 bases; bases with no gene match: 4. Germline V lookup: CDR1 DFQATT, CDR2 SNEGSKA (reference sequence). The CDR3 extends over 12 amino acids. The CDR3 DNA sequence: TGCAGTGCCCGGGGAGGGGAAGAGACCCAGTACTTC. Residues: CSARGGEETQYF.

This clonotype was seen just once. In this CDR3 the conserved last residue, phenylalanine or tryptophan, is missing, so a read error is likely. The chain has TRBV2 and TRBJ2-7; possibly TRBD1 or TRBD2 for D (5 bases each). Trimming cost V 2 bases and J 0 bases, with 17 bases left between them. This CDR3 has 17 amino acids. Germline assignment: CDR1 SNHLY and CDR2 FYNNEI. Here the CDR3 DNA reads TGTGCCAGCAGTGAATTCTCGTCAGGGAGCAGCTCCTACGAGCAGTACTCC. It specifies CASSEFSSGSSSYEQYS.

This clonotype was recorded a few times. V usage is TRBV7-9 and J usage is TRBJ1-5; D gene unclear. CDR3 size: 14 residues. V was pared by 1 base and J by 3 bases, with 7 bases between. Germline loops: CDR1 SEHNR, CDR2 FQNEAQ (reference sequence). CDR3 loop: CASSLGVHNQPQHF. CDR3 in DNA: TGTGCCAGCAGCTTAGGAGTACACAATCAGCCCCAGCATTTT.

The gene calls are TRBV6-1 and TRBJ1-1; no clear D. CDR1 MNHNS and CDR2 SASEGT come from the germline V gene. The CDR3 contains 12 residues. V was clipped by 8 bases and J by 5 bases, with 12 bases between them. The CDR3 bases are TGTGCCAGCGGCCCCCCCGGAACTGAAGCTTTCTTT. It codes for CASGPPGTEAFF.

The CDR3 spells CAISDAGSYEQFF. CDR3 in DNA: TGTGCCATCAGTGATGCGGGTAGCTATGAGCAGTTCTTC. The rearrangement uses TRBV10-3 and TRBJ2-1, with D possibly matching TRBD2 (5 bases). The V gene's germline CDR1 is ENHRY and CDR2 SYGVKD. The V end was cut by 3 bases, the J end by 8 bases, with 11 bases between. This CDR3 is built from 13 residues.

The chain couples TRBV20-1 to TRBJ2-7; perhaps TRBD2 as D (6 bases). CDR1 is DFQATT and CDR2 is SNEGSKA in the germline V gene (reference sequence). The V and J ends lost 0 bases and 2 bases respectively, with 11 bases between them. The CDR3 runs to 14 residues. The CDR3: CSARDSAGPYEQYF. The CDR3 bases are TGCAGTGCTAGAGATTCAGCGGGCCCCTACGAGCAGTACTTC.

This clonotype occurred a few times. The genes are TRBV2 and TRBJ2-7; 8 nucleotides agree with TRBD1. Germline CDR1 SNHLY, CDR2 FYNNEI. Losses at the gene ends were 9 bases for V and 7 bases for J; bases not matched to a gene: 11. There are 13 residues in the CDR3. The CDR3 sequence is CASFGQGGGEQYF. CDR3 nucleotides: TGTGCCAGTTTTGGACAGGGCGGTGGGGAGCAGTACTTC.

The table lists this clonotype with a few counts. V gene TRBV10-3 combines with J gene TRBJ2-3; 11 bases align to TRBD2. Germline V lookup: CDR1 ENHRY, CDR2 SYGVKD. J lost 0 bases, V lost 10 bases, and 12 bases had no gene match. The CDR3 runs to 17 residues. Here the CDR3 reads CATRASTSGASTDTQYF. The CDR3 bases are TGTGCCACCCGCGCTTCGACTAGCGGGGCGAGCACAGATACGCAGTATTTT.

Only a few counts were recorded for this clonotype. The chain employs TRBV6-2 or TRBV6-3 and TRBJ1-1; TRBD1 matches 8 bases. Germline assignment: CDR1 MNHEY and CDR2 SVGEGT. The CDR3 extends over 14 amino acids. The V and J ends lost 4 bases and 9 bases, in that order; junction bases with no gene match: 10. The CDR3 nucleotides read TGTGCCAGCAGTTTATTGACAGGGGACAATAAAGCTTTCTTT. Its protein is CASSLLTGDNKAFF.

The gene calls are TRBV20-1 and TRBJ2-1, with a possible D match to TRBD2 (5 bases). The V end lost 6 bases, the J end lost 5 bases, and 14 bases lay between the germline ends. Germline CDR1 reads DFQATT; CDR2 reads SNEGSKA (reference sequence). The CDR3 contains 13 residues. The CDR3 protein is CSATKAVNNEQFF. The CDR3 DNA follows: TGCAGTGCCACCAAAGCGGTTAACAATGAGCAGTTCTTC.

This chain joins TRBV7-9 and TRBJ2-2, with D perhaps assigned TRBD1 or TRBD2 (5 bases each). Germline loops: CDR1 SEHNR, CDR2 FQNEAQ (reference sequence). The CDR3 consists of 16 residues. The ends were cut back, 5 bases at V and 3 bases at J, with 16 bases in the middle. CDR3 protein: CASSPPGAWDTGELFF. CDR3 in DNA: TGTGCCAGCAGCCCCCCCGGGGCTTGGGACACCGGGGAGCTGTTTTTT.

The V gene is TRBV27, the J gene TRBJ2-7; possibly TRBD2 for D (6 bases). V lost 5 bases, J lost 6 bases, and 20 bases lay in between. Germline CDR1 is MNHEY and CDR2 is SMNVEV (reference sequence). This CDR3 region has 15 residues. CDR3 sequence (DNA): TGTGCCAGCAGTCCGATATCGGGAGTGAGGCTCGAGCAGTACTTC. Translated, it gives CASSPISGVRLEQYF.

The rearrangement joins TRBV7-6 to TRBJ2-7, with a weak D call TRBD2 (7 bases). V gave up 5 bases and J gave up 4 bases, with 21 bases separating them. This CDR3 comprises 16 residues. Germline assignment: CDR1 SGHVS and CDR2 FNYEAQ. The CDR3 is CASSPRGGGSLYEQYF. As DNA, the CDR3 is TGTGCCAGCAGCCCAAGAGGGGGAGGGTCGTTATACGAGCAGTACTTC.

This clonotype was seen a handful of times. V is TRBV6-1 and J is TRBJ1-1; D is unresolved. The CDR3 covers 14 residues. Germline V gene sequence: CDR1 MNHNS, CDR2 SASEGT. The V end lost 3 bases, the J end lost 7 bases, and 15 bases lay between the germline ends. The DNA of the CDR3 is TGTGCCAGCAGTGACATGAGACCTCACCTTGAAGCTTTCTTT. It encodes CASSDMRPHLEAFF.

V is TRBV5-1 and J is TRBJ1-2, with TRBD1 as a possible D gene (5 bases). This CDR3 has 16 residues. Germline V gene data show CDR1 as SGHRS and CDR2 as YFSETQ. V lost 0 bases and J lost 2, with 14 bases in between. The CDR3 DNA is TGCGCCAGCAGCTTGGCCGCGGGGGTTAGGAACTATGGCTACACCTTC. Translation: CASSLAAGVRNYGYTF.

This clonotype was observed a few times. The chain employs TRBV20-1 and TRBJ1-6; D ambiguous. Germline values: CDR1 DFQATT, CDR2 SNEGSKA (reference sequence). The CDR3 totals 14 residues. The V gene lost 3 bases and the J gene lost 3 bases, with 9 bases spanning the gap. The DNA for the CDR3 is TGCAGTGCTAGGGGTCAGAGCTATAATTCACCCCTCCACTTT. Translated: CSARGQSYNSPLHF.

This chain links TRBV20-1 with TRBJ2-7; either TRBD1 or TRBD2 may fit D (5 bases each). Germline V gives CDR1 DFQATT, CDR2 SNEGSKA (reference sequence). V was shortened by 3 bases and J by 3 bases, with 15 bases between the two germline ends. The CDR3 covers 14 residues. The CDR3 is CSARPQGPHYEQYF. CDR3 coding DNA: TGCAGTGCTAGGCCCCAGGGACCGCACTACGAGCAGTACTTC.

The sample holds a few counts of this clonotype. The V gene is TRBV6-5, the J gene TRBJ1-6; D is unclear. This CDR3 contains 15 residues. Germline loops: CDR1 MNHEY, CDR2 SVGAGI. Trimming stripped 2 bases from V and 5 bases from J, with 10 bases between. As DNA, the CDR3 is TGTGCCAGCAGTTACCCCGCAGGCGATAATTCACCCCTCCACTTT. This sequence encodes CASSYPAGDNSPLHF.

The rearrangement joins TRBV6-1 to TRBJ1-6, with D possibly matching TRBD1 (5 bases). Germline CDR1 and CDR2: MNHNS and SASEGT. This CDR3 contains 14 residues. V lost 6 bases and J lost 13, with 19 bases in between. DNA for the CDR3: TGTGCCAGCAGCCAGGGTCGTGGGGGATGGCCCCTCCACTTT. Encoded protein: CASSQGRGGWPLHF.

The chain recombines TRBV7-3 with TRBJ2-1; 13 bases line up with TRBD2. This CDR3 has 15 residues. Germline CDR1 SGHTA, CDR2 FQGTGA. Unmatched junction bases numbered 5, after V lost 5 bases and J lost 7 bases. CDR3 nucleotide sequence: TGTGCCAGCAGCCCCAAGACTAGCGGGAGGAATGAGCAGTTCTTC. The encoded protein is CASSPKTSGRNEQFF.

The chain links TRBV27 to TRBJ2-5; 8 bases match TRBD1. The CDR3 totals 16 residues. CDR1 is MNHEY and CDR2 is SMNVEV in the germline V gene (reference sequence). The trim removed 5 bases at V and 3 bases at J, leaving 11 bases unmatched. The CDR3 loop is CASSAQDRVREETQYF. In DNA form, the CDR3 reads TGTGCCAGCAGTGCCCAGGACAGGGTGCGGGAAGAGACCCAGTACTTC.

This clonotype was detected a few times. The chain employs TRBV6-5 and TRBJ2-1; D gene unclear. The CDR3 runs to 14 residues. The V end lost 0 bases, the J end lost 13 bases, and 16 bases lay between the germline ends. CDR1 is MNHEY and CDR2 is SVGAGI in the germline V gene. CDR3 region: CASSYSIESGRQFF. CDR3 nucleotides: TGTGCCAGCAGTTACTCGATCGAGTCAGGCCGTCAGTTCTTC.

The chain recombines TRBV11-2 with TRBJ2-1; tentatively, D is TRBD1 (6 bases). Trimming pared 2 bases from V and 9 bases from J, leaving 14 bases between. The germline V gene encodes CDR1 SGHAT and CDR2 FQNNGV. This CDR3 comprises 14 residues. The CDR3 is CASSLTRGGGEQFF. The DNA of the CDR3 is TGTGCCAGCAGCTTAACCAGGGGCGGTGGTGAGCAGTTCTTC.